A single count supports the clone carrying this T cell receptor beta chain. PCR amplification relied on 60 Vbeta primers (plus 13 Jbeta primers). The repertoire was sequenced with immunoSEQ multiplex PCR; TCRdb's copy has only in-frame clones and lacks some. The top ten clones hold around 15% of a sample with a few hundred thousand clones, about three quarters of them seen once. The data originate from a study of cytomegalovirus exposure and HLA in healthy donors. The CDR3 is 14 amino acids. Germline CDR1 MDHEN, CDR2 SYDVKM. The ends were cut back, 2 bases at V and 6 bases at J, with 11 bases in the middle. Whereas donors were nominally healthy upon sampling, unrecorded immune exposures were probable.

This TCR derives from a man aged 35 to 55 in good health and CMV-seronegative. The rearrangement uses TRBV28 and TRBJ1-5; tentative D call: TRBD1 (6 bases). Material for sequencing was PBMCs. The CDR3 loop is CASSLGGAGQPQHF. The DNA for the CDR3 is TGTGCCAGCAGTTTAGGGGGGGCAGGTCAGCCCCAGCATTTT. Full variable domain (rest looked up from reference TRBV28 and TRBJ1-5): DVKVTQSSRYLVKRTGEKVFLECVQDMDHENMFWYRQDPGLGLRLIYFSYDVKMKEKGDIPEGYSVSREKKERFSLILESASTNQTSMYLCASSLGGAGQPQHFGDGTRLSIL.